This T cell receptor beta chain was captured in a study of cytomegalovirus exposure and HLA in healthy donors (dated by TCRdb to about 2017). Background on the whole study: The 550 to 750 repertoires of the first cohort and the 95 to 150 validation repertoires were produced on the same platform, according to a later analysis. The study aimed to test whether cataloging public T cell receptors could reveal signatures of past pathogen exposure. Along with the roughly 670-subject first cohort, a separate validation cohort of around 120 different subjects was used. The study combined high-throughput TCR immunosequencing, statistical association of individual TCRs with disease status, and machine learning to predict cytomegalovirus infection status. What the research found in general, with its limitations: Most TCR sequences were seen in very few donors, while some public TCRs were found in many individuals. The classifier was reported to diagnose cytomegalovirus status with high specificity and sensitivity in both the original and validation cohorts. The study gave a list of over 150 TCR beta chains associated with cytomegalovirus. A later analysis found that TCRs clustered in the first cohort also tended to co-occur in the roughly 110 validation repertoires, with about 94% of cluster scores above 0. In vitro tests confirmed that a few of the cytomegalovirus-associated TCR beta chains recognize cytomegalovirus antigens. The authors suggested that the approach could potentially be generalized to other disease states and immunological phenotypes. A later analysis lacked HLA typing for the validation cohort, so it scored co-occurrence in that cohort across all 120 or so repertoires.

Regarding this clone: Its antigen is still unknown. Nothing much larger sits one base from this clone, and base qualities are not available.

Trimming removed 5 bases from V and 8 bases from J, leaving 17 bases between the germline ends. CDR1 GTSNPN and CDR2 SVGIG were looked up in the germline V gene (reference sequence). The cysteine opens and the phenylalanine closes a CDR3 of 13 amino acids. The sequence is cut down to CDR3 DNA, 39 bases in frame from base 1. The donors were included in the validation cohort of roughly 130 subjects, a group kept apart from the roughly 670-subject first cohort. Libraries were constructed by the immunoSEQ multiplex PCR assay. The paper's processing steps were these. A statistical classification framework was developed to diagnose cytomegalovirus status using the catalog of TCR beta chain sequences. Drawn from immuneACCESS, this table holds only the in-frame rearrangements with V and J called that TCRdb kept. Clones are partly lost; checked studies trace under half to an unresolved V gene and leave the rest unexplained. V and J calls plus clone size are reproduced from that table; the DNA served to infer D and trimming. This sample holds 250,000 to 350,000 clones; 88% were observed only once. Together, the top ten hold approximately 0.9% of the sample.

This clonotype originated in a young man in good health and CMV-seronegative. What was sequenced was PBMCs. The V gene is TRBV30 and the J gene is TRBJ2-3; TRBD1 is a weak D gene call, 6 bases matching. The sequenced DNA: TGTGCCTGGGCCAAAACAGGGTCGGGTACGCAGTATTTT. Translated, it gives CAWAKTGSGTQYF.